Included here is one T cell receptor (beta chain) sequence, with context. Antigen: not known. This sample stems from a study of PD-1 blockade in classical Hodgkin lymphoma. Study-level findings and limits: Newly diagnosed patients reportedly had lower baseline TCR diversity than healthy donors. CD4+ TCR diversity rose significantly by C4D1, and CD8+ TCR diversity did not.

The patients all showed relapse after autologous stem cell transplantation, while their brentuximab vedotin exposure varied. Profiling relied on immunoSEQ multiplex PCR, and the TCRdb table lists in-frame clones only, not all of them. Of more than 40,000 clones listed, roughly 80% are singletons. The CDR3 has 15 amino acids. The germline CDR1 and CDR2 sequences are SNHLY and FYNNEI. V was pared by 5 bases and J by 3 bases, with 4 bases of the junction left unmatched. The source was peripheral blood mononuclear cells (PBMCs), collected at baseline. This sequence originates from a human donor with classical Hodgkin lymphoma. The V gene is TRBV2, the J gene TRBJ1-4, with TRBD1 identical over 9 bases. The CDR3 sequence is CASSPRTGANEKLFF. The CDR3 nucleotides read TGTGCCAGCAGTCCGCGGACAGGGGCTAATGAAAAACTGTTTTTT.